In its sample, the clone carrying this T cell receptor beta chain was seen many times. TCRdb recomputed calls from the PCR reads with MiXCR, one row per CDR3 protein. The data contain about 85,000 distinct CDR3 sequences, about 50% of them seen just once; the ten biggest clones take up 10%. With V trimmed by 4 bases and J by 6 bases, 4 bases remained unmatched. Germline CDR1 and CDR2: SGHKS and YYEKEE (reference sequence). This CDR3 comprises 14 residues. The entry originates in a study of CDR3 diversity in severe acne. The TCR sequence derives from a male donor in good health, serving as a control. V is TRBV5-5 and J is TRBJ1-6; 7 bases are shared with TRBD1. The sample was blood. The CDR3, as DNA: TGTGCCAGCAGCCCCGGGACAGCTAATTCACCCCTCCACTTT. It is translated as CASSPGTANSPLHF.